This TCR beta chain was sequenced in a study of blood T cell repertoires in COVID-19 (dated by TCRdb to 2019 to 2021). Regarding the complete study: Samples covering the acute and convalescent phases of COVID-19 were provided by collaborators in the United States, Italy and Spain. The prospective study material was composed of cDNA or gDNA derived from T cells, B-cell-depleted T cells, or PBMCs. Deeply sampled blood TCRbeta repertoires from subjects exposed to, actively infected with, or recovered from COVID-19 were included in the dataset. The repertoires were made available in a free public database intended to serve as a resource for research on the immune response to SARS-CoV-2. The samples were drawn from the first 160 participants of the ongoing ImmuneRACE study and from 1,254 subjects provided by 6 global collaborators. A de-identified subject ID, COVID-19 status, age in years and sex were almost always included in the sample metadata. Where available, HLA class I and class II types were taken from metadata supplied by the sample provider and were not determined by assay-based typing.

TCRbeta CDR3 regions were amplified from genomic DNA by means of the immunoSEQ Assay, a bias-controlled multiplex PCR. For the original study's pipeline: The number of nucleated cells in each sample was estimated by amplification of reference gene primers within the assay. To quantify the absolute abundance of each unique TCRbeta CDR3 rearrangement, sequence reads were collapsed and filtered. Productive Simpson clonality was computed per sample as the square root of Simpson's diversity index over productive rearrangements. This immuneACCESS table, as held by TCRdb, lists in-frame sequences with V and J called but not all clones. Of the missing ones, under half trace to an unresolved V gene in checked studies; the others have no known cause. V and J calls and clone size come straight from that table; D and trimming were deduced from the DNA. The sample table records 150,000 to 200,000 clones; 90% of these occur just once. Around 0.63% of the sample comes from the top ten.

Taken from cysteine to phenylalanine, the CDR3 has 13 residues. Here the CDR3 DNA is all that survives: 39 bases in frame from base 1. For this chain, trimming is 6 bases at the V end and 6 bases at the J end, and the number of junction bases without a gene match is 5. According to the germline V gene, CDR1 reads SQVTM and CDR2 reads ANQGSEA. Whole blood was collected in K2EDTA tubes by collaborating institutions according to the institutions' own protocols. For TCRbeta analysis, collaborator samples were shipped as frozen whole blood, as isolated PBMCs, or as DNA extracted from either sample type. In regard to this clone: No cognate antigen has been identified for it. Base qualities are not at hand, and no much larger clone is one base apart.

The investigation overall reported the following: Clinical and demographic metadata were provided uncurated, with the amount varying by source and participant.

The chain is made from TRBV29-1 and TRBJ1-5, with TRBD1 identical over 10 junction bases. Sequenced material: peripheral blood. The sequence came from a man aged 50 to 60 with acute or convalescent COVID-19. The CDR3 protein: CSVAGTGAQPQHF. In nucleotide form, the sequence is TGCAGCGTCGCCGGGACAGGGGCTCAGCCCCAGCATTTT. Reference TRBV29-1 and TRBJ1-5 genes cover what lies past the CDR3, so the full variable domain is SAVISQKPSRDICQRGTSLTIQCQVDSQVTMMFWYRQQPGQSLTLIATANQGSEATYESGFVIDKFPISRPNLTFSTLTVSNMSPEDSSIYLCSVAGTGAQPQHFGDGTRLSIL.